The clone carrying this T cell receptor (beta chain) has just one count. These data are taken from a study of blood T cell repertoires in COVID-19. About the study: Samples of COVID-19 (acute and convalescent) were obtained from the United States, Italy and Spain. From T cells, B-cell-depleted T cells, or PBMCs came the material, which was cDNA or gDNA.

Original handling: Estimates of nucleated cell counts were drawn from the amplification of reference gene primers. Repertoires were generated with immunoSEQ multiplex PCR, while TCRdb's copy carries only in-frame clones and drops some. The D gene and trimming were derived from the DNA, and the V and J assignments and clone size from that table. The sample holds under 150,000 clones, approximately 81% seen once. CDR3 length: 12 residues. Deletions cut 2 bases from V and 7 bases from J, with 8 bases between. CDR1 and CDR2 from the germline V gene are MDHEN and SYDVKM. The sequenced material came from peripheral blood. The chain couples TRBV28 to TRBJ1-2; no firm D call. The receptor was derived from a woman in her fifties or sixties with active or convalescent COVID-19. The CDR3 DNA reads as TGTGCCAGCAGTTTAGGGCAGGCTGGCTACACCTTC. This encodes CASSLGQAGYTF.